The 12 T cell receptor beta chains reported below all come from one sample, sequenced in a study of blood T cell repertoires in COVID-19. Clones were sequenced by immunoSEQ multiplex PCR, and TCRdb holds only the in-frame ones, with some missing. The data contain fewer than 500,000 clones, roughly 91% of them singletons. The sequencing sample was made of peripheral blood. Receptors originate from a woman between 25 and 40 years old with acute or convalescent COVID-19.

This chain uses TRBV4-2 with TRBJ1-2, with unresolved D. The CDR3 covers 15 residues. V was shortened by 4 bases and J by 2 bases, with 14 bases between the two germline ends. Germline-derived CDR1 and CDR2 are LGHNA and YNFKEQ. The CDR3, as DNA: TGTGCCAGCAGCCGGGAGGGAGGGTCCAACTATGGCTACACCTTC. Translating it yields CASSREGGSNYGYTF.

The V call is TRBV2, the J call TRBJ2-3; 9 nucleotides match TRBD2. Germline values: CDR1 SNHLY, CDR2 FYNNEI. J lost 1 base, V lost 7 bases, and 12 bases had no gene match. The CDR3 sequence is 17 residues long. This chain's CDR3 is CASNDQGASGGTDTQYF. CDR3 coding DNA: TGTGCCAGCAACGACCAAGGAGCTAGCGGGGGCACAGATACGCAGTATTTT. The full variable domain, its missing parts supplied by reference TRBV2 and TRBJ2-3, is EPEVTQTPSHQVTQMGQEVILRCVPISNHLYFYWYRQILGQKVEFLVSFYNNEISEKSEIFDDQFSVERPDGSNFTLKIRSTKLEDSAMYFCASNDQGASGGTDTQYFGPGTRLTVL.

The chain carries TRBV30 and TRBJ2-7; 11 bases fit TRBD1. CDR1 GTSNPN and CDR2 SVGIG come from the germline V gene (reference sequence). The V and J ends lost 8 bases and 5 bases, in that order; junction bases with no gene match: 8. The CDR3 consists of 13 residues. CDR3 coding DNA: TGTGCCGGGGGACAGGGGGAATCGAACGAGCAGTACTTC. Translated, it gives CAGGQGESNEQYF.

V is TRBV6-5 and J is TRBJ2-1; 10 bases fit TRBD1. With V trimmed by 5 bases and J by 7 bases, 8 bases remained unmatched. The germline V gene encodes CDR1 MNHEY and CDR2 SVGAGI. This CDR3 is built from 15 residues. The CDR3 DNA reads as TGTGCCAGCAGTCCCGGGACAGGGGTCCGTAATGAGCAGTTCTTC. Its protein is CASSPGTGVRNEQFF.

The CDR3 sequence is CASSLEPGVWETQYF. The CDR3 DNA is TGTGCCAGCAGCTTAGAGCCAGGGGTTTGGGAGACCCAGTACTTC. V gene TRBV7-2 combines with J gene TRBJ2-5; D perhaps matches TRBD1 (6 bases). Trimming shortened V by 1 base and J by 5 bases, and 14 bases separated the two germline ends. The CDR3 totals 15 residues. CDR1 is SGHTA and CDR2 is FQGNSA in the germline V gene.

The chain carries TRBV3-1 (or the pseudogene TRBV3-2) and TRBJ2-3; TRBD1 matches at 12 bases. CDR1 is LGHDT and CDR2 is YNNKEL in the germline V gene (reference sequence). The junction had 8 bases not matched to a gene; V was cut back by 2 bases and J by 2 bases. The length of the CDR3 is 18 residues. The CDR3 reads CASSQSFGGQGATDTQYF. In DNA, the CDR3 is TGTGCCAGCAGCCAATCTTTCGGGGGACAGGGGGCCACAGATACGCAGTATTTT.

This clone has a single count. The chain employs TRBV15 and TRBJ2-4; D might be TRBD1 (6 bases). Germline-derived CDR1 and CDR2 are LNHNV and YYDKDF (reference sequence). V was shortened by 3 bases and J by 7 bases, with 10 bases between the two germline ends. The CDR3 is 13 residues long. The CDR3 sequence: CATSSTGTNIQYF. DNA for the CDR3: TGTGCCACCAGCAGCACAGGGACGAACATTCAGTACTTC.

The chain has TRBV6-5 and TRBJ2-7, with 8 bases lining up with TRBD1. The CDR3 has 14 residues. With 6 bases clipped from V and 6 bases from J, the junction kept 10 bases outside the gene matches. Germline-derived CDR1 and CDR2 are MNHEY and SVGAGI. The CDR3 region is CASSGPGGSGEQYF. The CDR3 DNA reads as TGTGCCAGCAGCGGACCAGGGGGCTCAGGCGAGCAGTACTTC.

Concerning this clone: Within the sample, other DNA sequences also encode this same CDR3. The chain joins TRBV5-4 to TRBJ2-1; TRBD1 aligns across 7 bases. Germline trimming cut 4 bases from V and 4 bases from J; bases unmatched to any gene: 5. CDR3 length: 14 amino acids. CDR1 and CDR2 (germline): SGHNT, YYREEE (reference sequence). The CDR3 reads CASSLGTAYNEQFF. The CDR3 DNA follows: TGTGCCAGCAGCCTAGGGACAGCTTACAATGAGCAGTTCTTC.

The V gene is TRBV2, the J gene TRBJ1-6; 8 bases are shared with TRBD1. After removal of 5 bases from V and 17 bases from J, the junction contained 8 bases not matched to a gene. CDR1 and CDR2 (germline): SNHLY, FYNNEI. The CDR3 runs to 12 residues. DNA of the CDR3: TGTGCCAGCAGTACCCGACAGGGGTTGGTCCACTTT. Translated: CASSTRQGLVHF.

V gene TRBV5-1 combines with J gene TRBJ2-3, with 13 bases aligning to TRBD2. The germline CDR1 and CDR2 sequences are SGHRS and YFSETQ. Trimming at V came to 5 bases and at J to 4 bases, leaving 13 bases not matched to a gene. This CDR3 spans 18 amino acids. CDR3 sequence reads: CASRSRLTSGGAADTQYF. DNA of the CDR3: TGCGCCAGCAGATCGCGTCTAACTAGCGGGGGGGCCGCAGATACGCAGTATTTT.

The genes are TRBV3-1 (or the pseudogene TRBV3-2) and TRBJ2-2; a possible D gene is TRBD2 (7 bases). Germline V gene sequence: CDR1 LGHDT, CDR2 YNNKEL (reference sequence). The CDR3 is 16 residues long. Trimming shortened V by 4 bases and J by 2 bases, and 14 bases separated the two germline ends. CDR3 DNA sequence: TGTGCCAGCAGCCGCGGCGGGGGCCCAAACACCGGGGAGCTGTTTTTT. Residues: CASSRGGGPNTGELFF.